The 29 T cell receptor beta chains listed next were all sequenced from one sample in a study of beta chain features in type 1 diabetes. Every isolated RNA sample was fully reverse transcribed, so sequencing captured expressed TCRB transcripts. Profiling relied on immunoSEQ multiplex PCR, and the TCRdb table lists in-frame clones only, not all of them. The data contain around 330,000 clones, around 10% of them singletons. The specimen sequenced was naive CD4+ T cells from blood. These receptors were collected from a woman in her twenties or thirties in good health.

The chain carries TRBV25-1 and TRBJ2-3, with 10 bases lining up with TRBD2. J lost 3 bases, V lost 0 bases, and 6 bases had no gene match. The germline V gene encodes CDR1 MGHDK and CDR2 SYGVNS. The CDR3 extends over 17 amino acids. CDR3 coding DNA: TGTGCCAGCAGTGAATATCGGTCTAGCGGGAGTACAGATACGCAGTATTTT. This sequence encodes CASSEYRSSGSTDTQYF.

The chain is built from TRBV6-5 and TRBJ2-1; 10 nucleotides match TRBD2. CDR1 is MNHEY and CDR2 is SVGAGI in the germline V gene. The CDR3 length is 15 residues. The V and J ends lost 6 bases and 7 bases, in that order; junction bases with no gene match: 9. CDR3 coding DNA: TGTGCCAGCAGAACCAGCGGGAGGGCCTTGAATGAGCAGTTCTTC. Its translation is CASRTSGRALNEQFF.

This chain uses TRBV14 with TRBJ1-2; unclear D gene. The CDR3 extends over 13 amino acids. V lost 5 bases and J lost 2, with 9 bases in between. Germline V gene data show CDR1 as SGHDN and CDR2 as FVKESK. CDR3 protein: CASSIQNNYGYTF. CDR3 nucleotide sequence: TGTGCCAGCAGCATACAGAACAACTATGGCTACACCTTC. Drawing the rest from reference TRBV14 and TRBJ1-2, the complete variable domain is EAGVTQFPSHSVIEKGQTVTLRCDPISGHDNLYWYRRVMGKEIKFLLHFVKESKQDESGMPNNRFLAERTGGTYSTLKVQPAELEDSGVYFCASSIQNNYGYTFGSGTRLTVV.

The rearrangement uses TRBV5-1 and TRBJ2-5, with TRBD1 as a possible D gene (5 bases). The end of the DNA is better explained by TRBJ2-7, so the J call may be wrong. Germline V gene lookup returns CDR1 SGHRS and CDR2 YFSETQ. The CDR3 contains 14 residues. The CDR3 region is CASSSNQGPYEQYF. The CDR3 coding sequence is TGCGCCAGCAGCTCGAATCAGGGTCCCTACGAGCAGTACTTC.

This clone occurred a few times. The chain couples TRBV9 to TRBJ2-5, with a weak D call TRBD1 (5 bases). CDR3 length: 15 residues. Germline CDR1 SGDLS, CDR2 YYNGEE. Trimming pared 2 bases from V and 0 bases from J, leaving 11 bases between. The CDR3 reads CASSVSTEYQETQYF. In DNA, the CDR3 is TGTGCCAGCAGCGTGTCGACAGAGTACCAAGAGACCCAGTACTTC.

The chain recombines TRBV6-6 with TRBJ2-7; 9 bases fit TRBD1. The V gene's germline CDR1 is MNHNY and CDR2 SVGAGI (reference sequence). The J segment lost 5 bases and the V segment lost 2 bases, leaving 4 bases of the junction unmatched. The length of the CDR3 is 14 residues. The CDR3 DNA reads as TGTGCCAGCAGTTACGGACAGGGGACCAACGAGCAGTACTTC. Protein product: CASSYGQGTNEQYF.

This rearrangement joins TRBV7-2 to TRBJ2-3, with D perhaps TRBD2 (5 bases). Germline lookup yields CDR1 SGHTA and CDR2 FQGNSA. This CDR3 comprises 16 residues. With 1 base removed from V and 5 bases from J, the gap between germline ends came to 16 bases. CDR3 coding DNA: TGTGCCAGCAGCTTAGACTGGTTGGCGGGCAGAGATACGCAGTATTTT. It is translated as CASSLDWLAGRDTQYF.

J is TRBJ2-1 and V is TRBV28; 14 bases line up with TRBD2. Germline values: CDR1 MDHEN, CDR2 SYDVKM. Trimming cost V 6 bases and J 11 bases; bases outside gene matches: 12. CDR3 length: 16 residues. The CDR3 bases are TGTGCCAGCAGACAATCAGGGACTAGCGGGAGAAGTAAGCAGTTCTTC. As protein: CASRQSGTSGRSKQFF.

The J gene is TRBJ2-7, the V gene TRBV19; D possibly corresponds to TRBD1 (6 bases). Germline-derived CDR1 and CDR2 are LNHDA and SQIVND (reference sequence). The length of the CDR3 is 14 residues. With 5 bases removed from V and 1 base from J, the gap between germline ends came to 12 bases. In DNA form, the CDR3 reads TGTGCCAGTAGTCTACGGACAGCATCCTACGAGCAGTACTTC. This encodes CASSLRTASYEQYF.

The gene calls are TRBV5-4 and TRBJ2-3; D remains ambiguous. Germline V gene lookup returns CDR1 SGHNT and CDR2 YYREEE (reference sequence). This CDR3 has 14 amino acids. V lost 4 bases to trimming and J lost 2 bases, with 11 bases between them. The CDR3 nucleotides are TGTGCCAGCAGCAAAACAGAGTACACAGATACGCAGTATTTT. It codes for CASSKTEYTDTQYF.

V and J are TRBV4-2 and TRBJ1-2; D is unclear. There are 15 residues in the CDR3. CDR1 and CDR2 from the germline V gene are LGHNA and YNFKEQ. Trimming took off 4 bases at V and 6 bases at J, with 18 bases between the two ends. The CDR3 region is CASSPRERESNGYTF. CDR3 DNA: TGTGCCAGCAGCCCAAGGGAGCGGGAATCCAATGGCTACACCTTC.

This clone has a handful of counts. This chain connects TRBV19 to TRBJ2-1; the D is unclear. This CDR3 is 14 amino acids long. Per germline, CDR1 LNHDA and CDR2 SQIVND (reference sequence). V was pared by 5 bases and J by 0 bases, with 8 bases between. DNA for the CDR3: TGTGCCAGTAGTTCCCTTCGCTCCTACAATGAGCAGTTCTTC. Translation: CASSSLRSYNEQFF.

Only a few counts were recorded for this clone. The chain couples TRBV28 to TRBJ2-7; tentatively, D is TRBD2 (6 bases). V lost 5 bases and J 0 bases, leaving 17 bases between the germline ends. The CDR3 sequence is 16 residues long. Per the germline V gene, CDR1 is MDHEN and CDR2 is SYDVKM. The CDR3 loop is CASSEGRMTSSYEQYF. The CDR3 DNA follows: TGTGCCAGCAGTGAAGGACGGATGACTAGCTCCTACGAGCAGTACTTC.

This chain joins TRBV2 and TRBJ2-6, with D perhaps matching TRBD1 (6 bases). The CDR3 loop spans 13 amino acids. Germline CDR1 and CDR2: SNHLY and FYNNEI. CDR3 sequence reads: CATRGSGANVLTF. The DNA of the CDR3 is TGTGCAACCAGGGGTAGTGGGGCCAACGTCCTGACTTTC.

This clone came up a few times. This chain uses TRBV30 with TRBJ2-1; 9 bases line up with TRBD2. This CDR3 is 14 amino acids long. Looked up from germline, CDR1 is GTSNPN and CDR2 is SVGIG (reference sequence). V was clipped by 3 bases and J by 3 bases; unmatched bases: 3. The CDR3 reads CAWRPSGVYNEQFF. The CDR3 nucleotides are TGTGCCTGGAGACCTAGCGGGGTCTACAATGAGCAGTTCTTC.

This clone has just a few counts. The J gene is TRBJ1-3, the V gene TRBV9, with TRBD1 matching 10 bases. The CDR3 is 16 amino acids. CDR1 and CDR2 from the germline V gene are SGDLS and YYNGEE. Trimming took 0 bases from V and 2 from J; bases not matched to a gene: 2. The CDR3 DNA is TGTGCCAGCAGCGTAGTGGGACAGGGGCCTGGAAACACCATATATTTT. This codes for CASSVVGQGPGNTIYF.

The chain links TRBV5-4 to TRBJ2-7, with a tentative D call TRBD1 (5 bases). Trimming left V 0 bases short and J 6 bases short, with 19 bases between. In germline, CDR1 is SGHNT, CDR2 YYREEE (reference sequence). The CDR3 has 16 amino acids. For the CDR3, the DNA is TGTGCCAGCAGCTTGGTCCGCGAAAGCAGGGCTCGCGAGCAGTACTTC. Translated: CASSLVRESRAREQYF.

CDR3 protein: CASSKGKGLAFHEQYF. CDR3 sequence (DNA): TGTGCCAGCAGCAAAGGCAAGGGACTAGCATTCCACGAGCAGTACTTC. The J gene is TRBJ2-7, the V gene TRBV21-1; TRBD2, the D gene given by the table, was not confirmed from the DNA. TRBV21-1 corresponds to a pseudogene. This CDR3 spans 16 amino acids.

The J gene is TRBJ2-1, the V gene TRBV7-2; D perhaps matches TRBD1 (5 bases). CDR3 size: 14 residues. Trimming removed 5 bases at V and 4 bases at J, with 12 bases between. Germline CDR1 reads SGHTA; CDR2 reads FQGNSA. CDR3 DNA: TGTGCCAGCAGCCCCCCACCAGGGTACAATGAGCAGTTCTTC. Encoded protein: CASSPPPGYNEQFF.

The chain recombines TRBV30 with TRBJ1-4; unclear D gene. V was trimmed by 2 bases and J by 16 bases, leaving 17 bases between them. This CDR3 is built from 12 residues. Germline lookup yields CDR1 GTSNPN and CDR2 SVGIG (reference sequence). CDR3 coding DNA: TGTGCCTGGAGTACGACTTTAACCCAACCGTTTTTT. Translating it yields CAWSTTLTQPFF.

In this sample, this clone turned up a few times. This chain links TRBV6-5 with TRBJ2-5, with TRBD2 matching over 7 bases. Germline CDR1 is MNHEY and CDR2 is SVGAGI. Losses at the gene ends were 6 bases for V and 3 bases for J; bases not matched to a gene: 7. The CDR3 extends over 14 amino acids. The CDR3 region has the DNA TGTGCCAGCAGGCGGACTAGGGGAGAAGAGACCCAGTACTTC. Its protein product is CASRRTRGEETQYF.

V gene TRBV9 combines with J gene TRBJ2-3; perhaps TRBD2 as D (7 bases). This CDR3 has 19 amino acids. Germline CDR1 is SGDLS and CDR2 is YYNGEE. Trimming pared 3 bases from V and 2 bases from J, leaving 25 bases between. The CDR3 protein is CASSERGQSREDPTDTQYF. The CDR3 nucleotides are TGTGCCAGCAGCGAGAGGGGACAATCTCGGGAGGACCCCACAGATACGCAGTATTTT.

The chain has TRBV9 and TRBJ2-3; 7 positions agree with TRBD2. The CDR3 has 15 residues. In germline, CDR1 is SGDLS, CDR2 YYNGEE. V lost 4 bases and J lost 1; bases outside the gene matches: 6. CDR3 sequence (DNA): TGTGCCAGCAGCCCCAGCGGGGAGGGCACAGATACGCAGTATTTT. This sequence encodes CASSPSGEGTDTQYF.

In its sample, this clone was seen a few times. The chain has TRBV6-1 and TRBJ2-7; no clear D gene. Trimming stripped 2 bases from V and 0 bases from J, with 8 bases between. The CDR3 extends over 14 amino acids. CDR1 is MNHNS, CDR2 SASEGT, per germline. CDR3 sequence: CASSEPYGSYEQYF. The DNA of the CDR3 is TGTGCCAGCAGTGAACCCTACGGCTCCTACGAGCAGTACTTC.

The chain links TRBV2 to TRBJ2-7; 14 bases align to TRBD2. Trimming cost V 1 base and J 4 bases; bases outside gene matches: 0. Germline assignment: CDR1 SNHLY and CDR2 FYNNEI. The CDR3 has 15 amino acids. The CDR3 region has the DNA TGTGCCAGCAGTGAAGGGACTAGCGGGAGGTACGAGCAGTACTTC. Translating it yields CASSEGTSGRYEQYF.

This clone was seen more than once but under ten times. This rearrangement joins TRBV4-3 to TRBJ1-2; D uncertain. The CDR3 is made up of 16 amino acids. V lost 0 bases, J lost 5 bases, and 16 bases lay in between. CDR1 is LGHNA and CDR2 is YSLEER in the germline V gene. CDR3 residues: CASSQEARKVAYGYTF. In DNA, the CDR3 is TGCGCCAGCAGCCAAGAAGCTAGAAAAGTAGCTTATGGCTACACCTTC.

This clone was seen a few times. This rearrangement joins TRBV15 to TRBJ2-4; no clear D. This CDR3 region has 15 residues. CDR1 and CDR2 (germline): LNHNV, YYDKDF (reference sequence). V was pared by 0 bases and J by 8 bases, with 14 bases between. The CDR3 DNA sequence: TGTGCCACCAGCAGAGAGGCAGCGCGAAGGTACATTCAGTACTTC. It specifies CATSREAARRYIQYF. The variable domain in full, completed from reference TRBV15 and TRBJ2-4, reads DAMVIQNPRYQVTQFGKPVTLSCSQTLNHNVMYWYQQKSSQAPKLLFHYYDKDFNNEADTPDNFQSRRPNTSFCFLDIRSPGLGDTAMYLCATSREAARRYIQYFGAGTRLSVL.

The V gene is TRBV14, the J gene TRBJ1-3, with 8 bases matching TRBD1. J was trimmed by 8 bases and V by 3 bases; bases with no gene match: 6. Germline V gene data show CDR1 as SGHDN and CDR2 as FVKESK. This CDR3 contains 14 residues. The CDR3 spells CASSQAGGSDTIYF. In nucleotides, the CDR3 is TGTGCCAGCAGCCAGGCAGGGGGCTCGGACACCATATATTTT. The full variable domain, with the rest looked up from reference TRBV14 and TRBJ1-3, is EAGVTQFPSHSVIEKGQTVTLRCDPISGHDNLYWYRRVMGKEIKFLLHFVKESKQDESGMPNNRFLAERTGGTYSTLKVQPAELEDSGVYFCASSQAGGSDTIYFGEGSWLTVV.

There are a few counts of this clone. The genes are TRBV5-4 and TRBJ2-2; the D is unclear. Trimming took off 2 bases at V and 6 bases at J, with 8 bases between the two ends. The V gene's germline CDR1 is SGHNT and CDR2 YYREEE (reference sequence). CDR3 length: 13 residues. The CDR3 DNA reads TGTGCCAGCAGCTTCCTAGAGGCCGGGGAGCTGTTTTTT. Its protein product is CASSFLEAGELFF.